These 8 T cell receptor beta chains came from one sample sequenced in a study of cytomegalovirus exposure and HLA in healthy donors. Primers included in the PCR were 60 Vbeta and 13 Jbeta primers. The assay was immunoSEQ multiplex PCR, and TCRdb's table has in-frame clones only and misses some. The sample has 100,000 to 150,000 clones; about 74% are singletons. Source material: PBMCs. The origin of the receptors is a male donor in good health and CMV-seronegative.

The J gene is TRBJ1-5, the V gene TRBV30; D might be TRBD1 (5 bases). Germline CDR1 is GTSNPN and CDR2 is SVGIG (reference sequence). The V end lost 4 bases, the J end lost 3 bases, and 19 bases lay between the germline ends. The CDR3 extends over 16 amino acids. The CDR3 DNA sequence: TGTGCCTGGACCAAGATGGGGCAGGGCAACAATCAGCCCCAGCATTTT. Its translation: CAWTKMGQGNNQPQHF.

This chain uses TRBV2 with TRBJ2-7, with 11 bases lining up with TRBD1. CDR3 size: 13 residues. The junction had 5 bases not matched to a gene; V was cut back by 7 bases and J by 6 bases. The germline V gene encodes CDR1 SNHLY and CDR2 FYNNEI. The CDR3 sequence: CASKDRGLTEQYF. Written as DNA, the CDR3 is TGTGCCAGCAAGGACAGGGGGCTCACCGAGCAGTACTTC.

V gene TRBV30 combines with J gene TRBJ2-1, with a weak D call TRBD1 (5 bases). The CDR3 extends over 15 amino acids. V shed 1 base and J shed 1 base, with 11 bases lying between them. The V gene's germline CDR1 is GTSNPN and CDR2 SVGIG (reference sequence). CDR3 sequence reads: CAWSGGYGSYNEQFF. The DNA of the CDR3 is TGTGCCTGGAGTGGGGGCTATGGGTCCTACAATGAGCAGTTCTTC.

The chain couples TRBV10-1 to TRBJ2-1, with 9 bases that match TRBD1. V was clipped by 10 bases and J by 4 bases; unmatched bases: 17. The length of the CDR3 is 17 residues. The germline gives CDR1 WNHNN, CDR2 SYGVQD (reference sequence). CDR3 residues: CATPCRPGQGNYNEQFF. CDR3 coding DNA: TGCGCCACGCCATGCAGACCGGGACAGGGCAATTACAATGAGCAGTTCTTC.

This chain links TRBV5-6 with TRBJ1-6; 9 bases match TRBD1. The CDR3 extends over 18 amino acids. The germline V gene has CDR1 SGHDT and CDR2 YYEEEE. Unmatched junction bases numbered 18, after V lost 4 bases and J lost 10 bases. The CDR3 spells CASSLRAGTGSGGSPLHF. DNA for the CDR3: TGTGCCAGCAGCCTCCGGGCCGGGACAGGGTCCGGAGGGTCACCCCTCCACTTT.

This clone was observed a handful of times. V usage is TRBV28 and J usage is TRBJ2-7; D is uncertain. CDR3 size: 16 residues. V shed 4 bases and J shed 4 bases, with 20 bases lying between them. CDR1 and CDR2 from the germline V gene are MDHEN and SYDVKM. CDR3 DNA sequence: TGTGCCAGCAGTTCCCCAGTCAGGCTCCTCCTATACGAGCAGTACTTC. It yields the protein CASSSPVRLLLYEQYF.

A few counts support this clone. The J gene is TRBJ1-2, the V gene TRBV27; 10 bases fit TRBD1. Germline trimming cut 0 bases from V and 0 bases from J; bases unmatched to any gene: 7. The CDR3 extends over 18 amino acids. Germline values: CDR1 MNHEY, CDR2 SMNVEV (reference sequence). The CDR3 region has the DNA TGTGCCAGCAGTTTATCTCTAATTGGACAGGGGGCTAACTATGGCTACACCTTC. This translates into CASSLSLIGQGANYGYTF.

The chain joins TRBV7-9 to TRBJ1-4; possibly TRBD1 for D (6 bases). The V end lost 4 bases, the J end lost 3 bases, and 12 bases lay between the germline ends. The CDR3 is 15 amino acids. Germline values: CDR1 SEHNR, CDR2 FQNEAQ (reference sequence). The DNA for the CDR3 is TGTGCCAGCAGCTCAGGGGCGCTCCCTAATGAAAAACTGTTTTTT. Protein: CASSSGALPNEKLFF.